This entry features one T cell receptor beta chain sequence. What it binds is not known. With V trimmed by 4 bases and J by 1 base, 2 bases remained unmatched. Germline CDR1 and CDR2: MNHEY and SMNVEV (reference sequence). CDR3 length: 15 amino acids. The data originate from a study of T cells in Graves' hyperthyroidism and ophthalmopathy. TCR beta CDR3 regions were amplified from RNA. Initially, a first-round RT-PCR of the TCR CDR3 employed the HTBI primer set. MiXCR, run by TCRdb on the multiplex PCR reads, gives a single entry per CDR3 protein. This table has 550,000 to 600,000 distinct CDR3 sequences, 35% to 55% appearing once. Uncontrolled infection, other autoimmune disease, pregnancy and lactation each barred patients from inclusion. Broader study findings: Blood also carried most thyroid clonotypes expanded above 0.001. Classification by a 13 V-J model distinguished ophthalmopathy from stable hyperthyroidism. Progression to ophthalmopathy was predicted a median of approximately seven months early.

Sequencing was carried out using peripheral blood or thyroid tissue (not recorded which). The chain links TRBV27 to TRBJ2-7; TRBD1 aligns across 12 bases. The sequence derives from an adult woman with Graves' disease, either hyperthyroidism or ophthalmopathy (not recorded which). Here the CDR3 DNA reads TGTGCCAGCAGTTGGGGACAGGGGGCGTCCTACGAGCAGTACTTC. This gives the protein CASSWGQGASYEQYF.